These T cell receptor beta chains were read from a single sample in a study of identical twins. TCRdb passed the 5' RACE reads through MiXCR, listing each CDR3 protein once. The data hold some 710,000 distinct CDR3 sequences, with approximately 6.1% observed a single time. The sequenced material came from naive T cells sorted from blood. These receptor sequences come from a man between 18 and 35 years old in good health. The CDR3 runs from the conserved cysteine through the conserved F or W. The order of the fields is V gene, D gene, clone size, J gene, CDR3 DNA, CDR3 protein. D genes are given only for firm matches. Clone size appears in some rows only: once, few, many, or a class for an expanded clone.

TRBV7-6	NA	many	TRBJ2-3	TGTGCCAGCAGCCCCCCACCGTGGTCAGGAGATACGCAGTATTTT	CASSPPPWSGDTQYF
TRBV20-1	NA	few	TRBJ2-3	TGCAGTGCTAGTGACAACACGGTAGGGCAGTATTTT	CSASDNTVGQYF
TRBV7-9	NA	many	TRBJ2-7	TGTGCCAGCAGCCATGGGAGGGGGCTCTACGAGCAGTACTTC	CASSHGRGLYEQYF
TRBV7-9	NA	NA	TRBJ1-2	TGTGCCAGCAGCATACAGGGAAGAGGAGGCTACACCTTC	CASSIQGRGGYTF
TRBV10-1	NA	many	TRBJ1-5	TGCGCCACCCAACCAGACAGGAGGAATCAGCCCCAGCATTTT	CATQPDRRNQPQHF
TRBV7-6	TRBD1	NA	TRBJ2-7	TGTGCCAGCAGCCAACGGACAGGGCCCTACGAGCAGTACTTC	CASSQRTGPYEQYF
TRBV20-1	NA	many	TRBJ2-1	TGCAGTGCTAGTAAAGGGCTAGCGATCTACAATGAGCAGTTCTTC	CSASKGLAIYNEQFF
TRBV29-1	TRBD1	few	TRBJ2-1	TGCAGCGTTGTGGGACAGGGGGCCTACAATGAGCAGTTCTTC	CSVVGQGAYNEQFF
TRBV6-5	NA	many	TRBJ2-5	TGTGCCAGCAGTTCAAGGACAGAGATTCTCGGAGAGACCCAGTACTTC	CASSSRTEILGETQYF
TRBV14	NA	NA	TRBJ2-2	TGTGCCAGCAGCCCAGAGCGGAACACCGGGGAGCTGTTTTTT	CASSPERNTGELFF
TRBV12-3/TRBV12-4	TRBD1	many	TRBJ2-1	TGTGCCAGCAATCCAGGACAGGACTACAATGAGCAGTTCTTC	CASNPGQDYNEQFF
TRBV12-3/TRBV12-4	NA	many	TRBJ2-7	TGTGCCAGCAGTCTGATTCCCCACGAGCAGTACTTC	CASSLIPHEQYF
TRBV7-2	TRBD2	many	TRBJ2-5	TGTGCCAGCAGCTTAGGAATGACTAGCGGGAGGGAGACCCAGTACTTC	CASSLGMTSGRETQYF
TRBV29-1	NA	NA	TRBJ2-1	TGCAGCGTTGAAAGGGACCGATTCTATGAGCAGTTCTTC	CSVERDRFYEQFF
TRBV9	NA	few	TRBJ1-1	TGTGCCAGCAGCGGGGAGGGTGGCACTGAAGCTTTCTTT	CASSGEGGTEAFF
TRBV12-3/TRBV12-4	NA	many	TRBJ1-6	TGTGCCAGCCTAGGGAGCTCCTATAATTCACCCCTCCACTTT	CASLGSSYNSPLHF
TRBV6-5	NA	many	TRBJ2-3	TGTGCCAGCAGTTACAGTCTGACTAGCACAGATACGCAGTATTTT	CASSYSLTSTDTQYF
TRBV20-1	NA	many	TRBJ2-1	TGCAGTGCTAGGGGGCGGGGACAAGTATACAATGAGCAGTTCTTC	CSARGRGQVYNEQFF
TRBV20-1	TRBD2	many	TRBJ2-7	TGCAGTGCTTCCCGGACTAGCGGGATCGGCGAGCAGTACTTC	CSASRTSGIGEQYF
TRBV6-5	NA	many	TRBJ2-5	TGTGCCAGCAGTTACTCCAACCAAGAGACCCAGTACTTC	CASSYSNQETQYF
TRBV7-9	NA	many	TRBJ2-1	TGTGCCAGCAGCTCCGAATGGGTTGAGCAGTTCTTC	CASSSEWVEQFF
TRBV18	NA	NA	TRBJ2-3	TGTGCCAGCTCACCACCGGGGAGGCCTTTTAACACAGATACGCAGTATTTT	CASSPPGRPFNTDTQYF